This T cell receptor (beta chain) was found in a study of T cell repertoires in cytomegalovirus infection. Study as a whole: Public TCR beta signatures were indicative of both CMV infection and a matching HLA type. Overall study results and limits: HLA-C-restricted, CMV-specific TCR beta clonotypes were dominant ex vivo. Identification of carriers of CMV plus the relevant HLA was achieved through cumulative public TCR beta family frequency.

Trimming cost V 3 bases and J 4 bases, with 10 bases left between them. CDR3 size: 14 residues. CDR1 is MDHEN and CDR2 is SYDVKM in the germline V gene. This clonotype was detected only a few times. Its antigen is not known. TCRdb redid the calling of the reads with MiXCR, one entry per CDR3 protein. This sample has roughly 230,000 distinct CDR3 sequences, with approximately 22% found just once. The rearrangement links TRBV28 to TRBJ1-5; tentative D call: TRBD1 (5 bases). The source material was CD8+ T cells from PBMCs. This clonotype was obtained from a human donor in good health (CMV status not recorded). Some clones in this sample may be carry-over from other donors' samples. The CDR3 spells CASSFEGWNQPQHF. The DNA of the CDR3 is TGTGCCAGCAGTTTTGAGGGGTGGAATCAGCCCCAGCATTTT. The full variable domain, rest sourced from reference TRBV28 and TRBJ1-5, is DVKVTQSSRYLVKRTGEKVFLECVQDMDHENMFWYRQDPGLGLRLIYFSYDVKMKEKGDIPEGYSVSREKKERFSLILESASTNQTSMYLCASSFEGWNQPQHFGDGTRLSIL.